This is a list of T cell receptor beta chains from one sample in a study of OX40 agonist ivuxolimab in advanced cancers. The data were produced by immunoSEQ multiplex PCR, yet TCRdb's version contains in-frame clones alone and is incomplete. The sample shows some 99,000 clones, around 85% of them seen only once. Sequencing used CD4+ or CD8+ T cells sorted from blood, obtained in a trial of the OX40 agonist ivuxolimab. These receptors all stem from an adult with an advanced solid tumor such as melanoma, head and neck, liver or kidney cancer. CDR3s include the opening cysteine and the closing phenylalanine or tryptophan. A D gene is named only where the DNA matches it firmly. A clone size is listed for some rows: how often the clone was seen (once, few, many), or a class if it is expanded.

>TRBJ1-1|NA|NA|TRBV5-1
CASGRQAMNTEAFF
TGCGCCAGCGGCCGACAGGCGATGAACACTGAAGCTTTCTTT
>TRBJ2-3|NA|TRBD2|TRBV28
CASTRAGGTDTQYF
TGTGCCAGCACTCGAGCGGGAGGCACAGATACGCAGTATTTT
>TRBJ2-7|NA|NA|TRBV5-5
CASSLQSYEQYF
TGTGCCAGCAGCTTGCAGTCCTACGAGCAGTACTTC
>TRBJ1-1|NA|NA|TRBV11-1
CASSFRGGDTEAFF
TGTGCCAGCAGCTTTAGGGGAGGAGACACTGAAGCTTTCTTT
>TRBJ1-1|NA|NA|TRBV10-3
CAISDRTVNTEAFF
TGTGCCATCAGTGATCGGACTGTTAACACTGAAGCTTTCTTT
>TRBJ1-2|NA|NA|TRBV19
CASRTDSGYYGYTF
TGTGCCAGTAGGACCGACAGTGGCTACTATGGCTACACCTTC
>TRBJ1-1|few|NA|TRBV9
CASSVRAGDTEAFF
TGTGCCAGCAGCGTGAGGGCGGGGGACACTGAAGCTTTCTTT
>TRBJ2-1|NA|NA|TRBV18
CASSPGVDRNNEQFF
TGTGCCAGCTCACCTGGGGTAGATCGGAACAATGAGCAGTTCTTC
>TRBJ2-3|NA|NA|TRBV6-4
CASSGGARDTQYF
TGTGCCAGCAGTGGAGGGGCTAGAGATACGCAGTATTTT
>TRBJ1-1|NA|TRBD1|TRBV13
CASSTGQGSFSSAEAFF
TGTGCCAGCAGCACCGGACAGGGGTCCTTTAGCTCCGCTGAAGCTTTCTTT
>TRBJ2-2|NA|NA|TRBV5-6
CASSPWGRAETVELFF
TGTGCCAGCAGCCCCTGGGGCAGGGCGGAGACCGTGGAGCTGTTTTTT
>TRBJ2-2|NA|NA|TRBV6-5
CATTGRTDGTGELFF
TGTGCCACCACGGGAAGGACAGATGGGACCGGGGAGCTGTTTTTT
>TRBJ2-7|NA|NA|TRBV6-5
CASSYDSNYEQYF
TGTGCCAGCAGTTACGACAGTAACTACGAGCAGTACTTC
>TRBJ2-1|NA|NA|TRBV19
CASSISSTDEQFF
TGTGCCAGTAGTATATCTTCTACGGATGAGCAGTTCTTC
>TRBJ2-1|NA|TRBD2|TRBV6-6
CASSYGGGDNEQFF
TGTGCCAGCAGTTACGGCGGGGGGGACAATGAGCAGTTCTTC
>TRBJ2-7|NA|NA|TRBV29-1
CSVGGQTYEQYF
TGCAGCGTCGGTGGACAGACCTACGAGCAGTACTTC
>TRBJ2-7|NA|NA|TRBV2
CASRAGQTYEQYF
TGTGCCAGCAGGGCCGGACAGACCTACGAGCAGTACTTC
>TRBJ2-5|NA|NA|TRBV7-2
CASSLVGSPEETQYF
TGTGCCAGCAGCTTAGTCGGCAGCCCTGAGGAGACCCAGTACTTC
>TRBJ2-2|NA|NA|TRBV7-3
CASSPLEAGELFF
TGTGCCAGCAGCCCCCTGGAGGCCGGGGAGCTGTTTTTT
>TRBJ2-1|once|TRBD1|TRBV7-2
CASSRTGGGYNEQFF
TGTGCCAGCAGCCGGACAGGGGGCGGCTACAATGAGCAGTTCTTC
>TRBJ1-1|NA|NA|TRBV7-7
CASSLTGTEAFF
TGTGCCAGCAGCCTAACAGGGACTGAAGCTTTCTTT
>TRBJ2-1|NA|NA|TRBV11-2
CASSRYGRGGSSYNEQFF
TGTGCCAGCAGCAGATACGGACGAGGGGGAAGCTCCTACAATGAGCAGTTCTTC
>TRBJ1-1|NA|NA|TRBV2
CASLREGEAFF
TGTGCCAGCCTGAGGGAGGGTGAAGCTTTCTTT
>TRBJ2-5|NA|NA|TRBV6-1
CASSDTLEETQYF
TGTGCCAGCAGTGACACGCTAGAAGAGACCCAGTACTTC
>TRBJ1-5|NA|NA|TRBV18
CASSPPNLGALDQPQHF
TGTGCCAGCTCACCACCGAACCTTGGGGCCCTCGATCAGCCCCAGCATTTT
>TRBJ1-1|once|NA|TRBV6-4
CASSSAPGNTEAFF
TGTGCCAGCAGTTCTGCCCCAGGGAACACTGAAGCTTTCTTT
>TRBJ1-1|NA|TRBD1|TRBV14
CASSRRTGETEAFF
TGTGCCAGCAGCCGTAGGACAGGAGAGACTGAAGCTTTCTTT
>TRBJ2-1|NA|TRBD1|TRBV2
CASGQVTYNEQFF
TGTGCCAGCGGACAGGTGACCTACAATGAGCAGTTCTTC
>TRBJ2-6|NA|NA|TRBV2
CASRPLRQANSGANVLTF
TGTGCCAGCAGGCCCCTCAGGCAGGCCAACTCTGGGGCCAACGTCCTGACTTTC
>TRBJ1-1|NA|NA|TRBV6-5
CASSYSWNTEAFF
TGTGCCAGCAGTTACTCCTGGAACACTGAAGCTTTCTTT
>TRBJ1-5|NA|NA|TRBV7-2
CASSLRDTGQPQHF
TGTGCCAGCAGCCTCCGGGACACAGGACAGCCCCAGCATTTT
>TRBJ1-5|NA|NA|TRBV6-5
CASRPQGTSNQPQHF
TGTGCCAGCCGCCCGCAGGGGACTAGCAATCAGCCCCAGCATTTT
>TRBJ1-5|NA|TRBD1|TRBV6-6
CASSAGQGYHQPQHF
TGTGCCAGCAGTGCGGGACAGGGATACCATCAGCCCCAGCATTTT
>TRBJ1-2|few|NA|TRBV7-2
CASSSRGGAGYTF
TGTGCCAGCAGCTCCCGAGGGGGGGCGGGCTACACCTTC
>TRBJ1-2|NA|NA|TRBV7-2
CASSPGRSNYGYTF
TGTGCCAGCAGCCCCGGCAGGAGTAACTATGGCTACACCTTC
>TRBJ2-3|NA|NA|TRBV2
CASSGSGTPDTQYF
TGTGCCAGCAGTGGATCGGGGACACCAGATACGCAGTATTTT
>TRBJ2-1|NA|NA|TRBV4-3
CASSGGGRTRNSYNEQFF
TGCGCCAGCAGTGGGGGCGGTCGGACGCGAAACTCCTACAATGAGCAGTTCTTC
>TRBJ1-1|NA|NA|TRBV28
CASVQDLWGVNTEAFF
TGTGCCAGCGTACAGGACCTGTGGGGGGTGAACACTGAAGCTTTCTTT
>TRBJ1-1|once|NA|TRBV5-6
CASSAKDRVNTEAFF
TGTGCCAGCAGCGCCAAGGACAGAGTGAACACTGAAGCTTTCTTT
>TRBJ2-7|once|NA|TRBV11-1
CASSPGRFKSSYEQYF
TGTGCCAGCAGCCCGGGACGGTTCAAAAGCTCCTACGAGCAGTACTTC
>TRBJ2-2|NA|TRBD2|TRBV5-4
CARETSGGINTGELFF
TGTGCCAGAGAGACTAGCGGGGGGATAAACACCGGGGAGCTGTTTTTT
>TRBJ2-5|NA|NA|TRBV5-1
CASSREGNLGETQYF
TGCGCCAGCAGCCGCGAGGGAAATCTGGGGGAGACCCAGTACTTC
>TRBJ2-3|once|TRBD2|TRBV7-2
CASSAGLAGGTSQYF
TGTGCCAGCAGCGCGGGACTAGCGGGGGGGACGTCGCAGTATTTT
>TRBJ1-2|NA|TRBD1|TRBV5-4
CASSDNDRGRVYGYTF
TGTGCCAGCAGCGACAACGACAGGGGGCGCGTCTATGGCTACACCTTC
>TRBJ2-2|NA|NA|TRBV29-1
CSVAAGWDIGELFF
TGCAGCGTTGCGGCAGGCTGGGATATCGGGGAGCTGTTTTTT
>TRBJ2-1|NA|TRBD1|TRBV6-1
CASSDTGGGGYNEQFF
TGTGCCAGCAGTGACACAGGGGGCGGGGGCTACAATGAGCAGTTCTTC
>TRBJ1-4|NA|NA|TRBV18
CASSPTSGNEKLFF
TGTGCCAGCTCACCTACTTCAGGGAATGAAAAACTGTTTTTT
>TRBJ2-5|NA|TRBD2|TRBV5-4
CASSPKRLAEGETQYF
TGTGCCAGCAGCCCAAAGCGGCTAGCGGAGGGAGAGACCCAGTACTTC
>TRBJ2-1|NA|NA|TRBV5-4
CASSSSGGPGEQFF
TGTGCCAGCAGCTCTAGTGGGGGGCCGGGTGAGCAGTTCTTC
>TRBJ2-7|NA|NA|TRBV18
CASSQRAISSYEQYF
TGTGCCAGCTCCCAACGGGCAATAAGCTCCTACGAGCAGTACTTC
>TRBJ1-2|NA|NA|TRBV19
CAIREDHHYGYTF
TGTGCCATTCGAGAGGATCACCACTATGGCTACACCTTC
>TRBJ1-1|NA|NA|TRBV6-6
CASSYLPQTEAFF
TGTGCCAGCAGTTACCTCCCCCAGACTGAAGCTTTCTTT
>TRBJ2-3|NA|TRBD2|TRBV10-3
CAISESSGGADTQYF
TGTGCCATCAGTGAGTCTAGCGGGGGGGCGGATACGCAGTATTTT
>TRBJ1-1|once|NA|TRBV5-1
CASSLPENTEAFF
TGCGCCAGCAGCTTGCCAGAGAACACTGAAGCTTTCTTT
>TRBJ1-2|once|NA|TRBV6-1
CASSEMGAAFHGYTF
TGTGCCAGCAGTGAAATGGGGGCAGCCTTCCATGGCTACACCTTC